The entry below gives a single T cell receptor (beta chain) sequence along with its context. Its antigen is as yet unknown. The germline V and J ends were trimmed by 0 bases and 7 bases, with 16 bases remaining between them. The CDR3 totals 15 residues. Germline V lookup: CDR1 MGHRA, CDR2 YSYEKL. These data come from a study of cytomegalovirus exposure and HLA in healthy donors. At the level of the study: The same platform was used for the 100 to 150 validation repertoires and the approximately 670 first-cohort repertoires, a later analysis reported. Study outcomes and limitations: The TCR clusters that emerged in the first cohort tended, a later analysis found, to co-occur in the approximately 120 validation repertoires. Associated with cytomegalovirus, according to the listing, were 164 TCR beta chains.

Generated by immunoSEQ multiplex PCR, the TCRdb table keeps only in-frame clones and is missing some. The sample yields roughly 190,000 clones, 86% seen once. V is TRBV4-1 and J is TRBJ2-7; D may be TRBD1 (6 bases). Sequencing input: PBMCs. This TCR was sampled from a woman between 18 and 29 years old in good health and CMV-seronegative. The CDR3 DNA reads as TGCGCCAGCAGCCAAGAGGGGACACCCGATCTTGAGCAGTACTTC. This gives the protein CASSQEGTPDLEQYF.